The entry that follows covers one T cell receptor beta chain sequence. The antigen is not known. This entry is derived from a study of T cell responses to AZD1222 COVID-19 vaccine. Generated by immunoSEQ multiplex PCR, the TCRdb table keeps only in-frame clones and is missing some. The data hold over 95,000 clones, with more than 75% observed a single time. The V and J ends lost 5 bases and 5 bases, in that order; junction bases with no gene match: 8. CDR1 and CDR2 (germline): MDHEN, SYDVKM. The CDR3 length is 15 residues. Study results and limitations: Unmutated regions of variants are reportedly targeted by nearly half of spike-specific TCRs. Clonal diversity was possibly underestimated, and the donors were mostly white British, with more females.

The chain carries TRBV28 and TRBJ1-4; 7 positions match TRBD1. The clonotype originates from an adult in good health. The source material was peripheral blood, sampled on day 0 of AZD1222 vaccination. As DNA, the CDR3 is TGTGCCAGCAGTCACGGGACAGTTTCAAATGAAAAACTGTTTTTT. Protein product: CASSHGTVSNEKLFF.